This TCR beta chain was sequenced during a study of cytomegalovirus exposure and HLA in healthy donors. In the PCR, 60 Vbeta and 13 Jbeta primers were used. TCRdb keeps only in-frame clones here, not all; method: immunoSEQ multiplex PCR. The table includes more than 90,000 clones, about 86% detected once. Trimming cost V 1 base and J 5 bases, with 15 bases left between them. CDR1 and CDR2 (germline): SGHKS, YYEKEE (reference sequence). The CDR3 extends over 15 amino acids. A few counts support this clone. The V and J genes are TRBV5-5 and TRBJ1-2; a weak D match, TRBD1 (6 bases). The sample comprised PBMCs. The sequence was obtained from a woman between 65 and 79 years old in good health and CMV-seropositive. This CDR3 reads CASSLRPGDRYGYTF. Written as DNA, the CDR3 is TGTGCCAGCAGCTTGAGGCCAGGGGATCGGTATGGCTACACCTTC.